The rows below give T cell receptor beta chains drawn from one sample of a study of blood T cell repertoires in COVID-19. Some clones are missing from TCRdb's copy, which holds only in-frame ones; the method was immunoSEQ multiplex PCR. In the table there are 130,000 to 150,000 clones, roughly 89% of which are singletons. The sample taken for sequencing was PBMCs or T cells enriched from blood (not recorded which). The receptors shown here come from a woman in her forties or fifties who had been exposed to COVID-19. CDR3s include the opening cysteine and the closing phenylalanine or tryptophan. The D gene is left open where the match is weak.

d_call,j_call,v_call,cdr3_aa,cdr3_nt
TRBD1,TRBJ1-6,TRBV6-1,CASSEGQGYSPLHF,TGTGCCAGCAGTGAAGGACAGGGGTATTCACCCCTCCACTTT
TRBD2,TRBJ2-7,TRBV3-1/TRBV3-2,CASSQGQRGVWYF,TGTGCCAGCAGCCAAGGCCAGCGGGGGGTGTGGTACTTC
NA,TRBJ2-3,TRBV7-2,CASSLGRSLGQYF,TGTGCCAGCAGCTTAGGAAGGTCCCTAGGGCAGTATTTT
NA,TRBJ2-1,TRBV7-2,CASSRTIANEQFF,TGTGCCAGCAGTCGGACTATAGCAAATGAGCAGTTCTTC
TRBD2,TRBJ2-1,TRBV10-3,CAINRGEGYEQFF,TGTGCCATCAATCGGGGGGAAGGCTATGAGCAGTTCTTC
NA,TRBJ2-1,TRBV5-1,CASSLVGESYNEQFF,TGCGCCAGCAGCTTGGTAGGGGAATCCTACAATGAGCAGTTCTTC
NA,TRBJ1-2,TRBV24-1,CATSALGRGANYGYTF,TGTGCCACCAGTGCCCTAGGGAGGGGAGCTAACTATGGCTACACCTTC
NA,TRBJ1-5,TRBV11-3,CASSPRAFRQSNQPQHF,TGTGCCAGCAGCCCACGAGCCTTCAGGCAAAGCAATCAGCCCCAGCATTTT
NA,TRBJ1-1,TRBV19,CASSIGGAGTEAFF,TGTGCCAGTAGTATAGGGGGTGCGGGCACTGAAGCTTTCTTT
NA,TRBJ1-5,TRBV27,CASSYKENQPQHF,TGTGCCAGCAGTTACAAAGAAAATCAGCCCCAGCATTTT
TRBD2,TRBJ2-2,TRBV10-3,CAISDRGGRGTGELFF,TGTGCCATCAGCGACCGGGGGGGCCGGGGCACCGGGGAGCTGTTTTTT
TRBD1,TRBJ2-1,TRBV5-1,CASSSGQPLQSEQFF,TGCGCCAGCAGCTCGGGACAGCCTCTACAGAGTGAGCAGTTCTTC